In its sample, the clone carrying this TCR beta chain was seen once. Its target is not known. CD8+ and CD4+ T cells were negatively isolated; TEMRA cells were FACS-enriched. With random hexamers, reverse transcription was performed on about 0.5 to 1 ug of RNA. From the immunoSEQ multiplex PCR reads, TCRdb called clonotypes with MiXCR, one entry per CDR3 protein. Of approximately 90,000 distinct CDR3 sequences detected, about 93% appear once; the ten largest clones hold 0.25% to 0.4%. This sample was taken from a study of CD8 T cells in Susac syndrome. V was pared by 4 bases and J by 8 bases, with 8 bases of the junction left unmatched. This CDR3 has 15 residues. CDR1 and CDR2 from the germline V gene are LGHDT and YNNKEL (reference sequence). Regarding the study as a whole: The authors acknowledged that their TCR sequencing and HLA analysis involved a relatively small number of individuals.

The sequence derives from a human donor in good health. The rearrangement links TRBV3-1 to TRBJ1-4; 9 nucleotides agree with TRBD1. The sequencing input was CD8+ T cells from PBMCs. CDR3 in DNA: TGTGCCAGCAGCCTTGGGACAGGGCCAGGGGAAAAACTGTTTTTT. This sequence encodes CASSLGTGPGEKLFF.